This T cell receptor beta chain is from a study of vaccination effects on CD4 cells after COVID-19. Sequencing followed a ViraFEST assay step that expanded antigen-specific CD4+ T cells with viral peptide pools. At the end of approximately 10 days of culture, CD4+ T cells were isolated. The person acquired a PCR-confirmed SARS-CoV-2 infection between March and December 2020. Study results and limitations: Convalescent patients were scarce, and early post-infection timepoints were absent. Clones of infection and vaccine origin contracted markedly late after vaccination.

With respect to this clone: The antigen remains undetermined.

The V segment lost 1 base and the J segment 8 bases; nucleotides outside the gene matches: 4. This CDR3 region has 14 residues. Germline CDR1 reads SGHAT; CDR2 reads FQNNGV. Profiled with immunoSEQ multiplex PCR; TCRdb holds only in-frame clones, not every one. The sample includes about 45,000 clones, around 72% of them seen just once. Here the sequenced sample was CD4+ T cells from PBMCs cultured with a peptide pool, taken before COVID-19 vaccination. This clonotype was obtained from a human donor who had a prior SARS-CoV-2 infection. The chain joins TRBV11-2 to TRBJ2-4; 8 bases align to TRBD1. CDR3 region: CASSLGQGTDIQYF. The CDR3 DNA reads TGTGCCAGCAGCTTAGGACAGGGGACCGACATTCAGTACTTC.